This T cell receptor (beta chain) was identified in a study of shared clonotypes between healthy human individuals. Across the whole study: Ranging from 18 to 49 in age, donors were two women and three men. For every donor, three CD4 naive, three CD4 memory, two CD8 naive and one CD8 memory plates were used. Points from the study as a whole: Clonotypes that were shared across four donors made up about 5.1% of naive CD4 clonotypes. The four-donor shared clonotypes exceeded non-shared clonotypes in generation probability, with non-shared ones scoring lower.

Clones were sequenced by immunoSEQ multiplex PCR, and TCRdb holds only the in-frame ones, with some missing. The table has 1,400,000 or so clones, approximately 98.5% seen once. For this clone: What it binds is unknown.

Germline assignment: CDR1 SGHAT and CDR2 FQNNGV. Trimming stripped 1 base from V and 0 bases from J, with 11 bases between. The CDR3 loop spans 16 amino acids. This clonotype originated in a man aged 30 to 39 in good health. Sequencing was done on a sample of naive CD4+ T cells sorted from blood. Subset noted: CD45RA+ positively selected. The rearrangement joins TRBV11-2 to TRBJ2-3; D is perhaps TRBD1 (6 bases). The CDR3 DNA is TGTGCCAGCAGCTTAGGGACAGTGTCTAGCACAGATACGCAGTATTTT. Amino acid sequence: CASSLGTVSSTDTQYF.